This is a list of T cell receptor beta chains from one sample in a study of beta chain features in type 1 diabetes. This table comes from immunoSEQ multiplex PCR, and its TCRdb copy is limited to in-frame clones, with some not included. The data contain over 700,000 clones, 15% to 20% of them seen just once; the ten biggest clones take up around 0.02%. The specimen was naive CD4+ T cells from blood. These receptors originate from a woman aged 18-30 years in good health. Each CDR3 is given with its conserved first and last residue. Fields, in order: clone size, D gene, V gene, J gene, CDR3 DNA, CDR3 protein. The D gene is left open where the match is weak. Clone size is given for some rows only: seen once, a few or many times, or a class if the clone is expanded.

abundance: few; d_gene: TRBD1; v_gene: TRBV7-2; j_gene: TRBJ2-3; CDR3nt: TGTGCCAGCAGCCGACAGGGAGGCACAGATACGCAGTATTTT; CDR3aa: CASSRQGGTDTQYF
abundance: .; d_gene: .; v_gene: TRBV9; j_gene: TRBJ1-2; CDR3nt: TGTGCCAGCAGCGTAGATCTGGGGCTGTATGGCTACACCTTC; CDR3aa: CASSVDLGLYGYTF
abundance: .; d_gene: TRBD2; v_gene: TRBV2; j_gene: TRBJ2-3; CDR3nt: TGTGCCAGCAGTGAAGGGGCTAGCGGAACAGATACGCAGTATTTT; CDR3aa: CASSEGASGTDTQYF
abundance: few; d_gene: .; v_gene: TRBV5-6; j_gene: TRBJ2-1; CDR3nt: TGTGCCAGCAGCGTGGGAGAGGTACACAATGAGCAGTTCTTC; CDR3aa: CASSVGEVHNEQFF
abundance: .; d_gene: TRBD1; v_gene: TRBV2; j_gene: TRBJ2-7; CDR3nt: TGTGCCAGCAGGGAGACAGGGGAGAGCTACGAGCAGTACTTC; CDR3aa: CASRETGESYEQYF
abundance: few; d_gene: .; v_gene: TRBV5-6; j_gene: TRBJ2-5; CDR3nt: TGTGCCAGCAGCTTGAACCTGAATCAAGAGACCCAGTACTTC; CDR3aa: CASSLNLNQETQYF
abundance: few; d_gene: .; v_gene: TRBV19; j_gene: TRBJ1-1; CDR3nt: TGTGCCAGTCACCAGGGACCGAACACTGAAGCTTTCTTT; CDR3aa: CASHQGPNTEAFF
abundance: .; d_gene: TRBD2; v_gene: TRBV6-6; j_gene: TRBJ2-7; CDR3nt: TGTGCCAGCAGTCTACCGGGACTAGCGGGAGGCGAGCAGTACTTC; CDR3aa: CASSLPGLAGGEQYF
abundance: few; d_gene: .; v_gene: TRBV4-1; j_gene: TRBJ2-1; CDR3nt: TGCGCCAGCAGCCAAGTCGGGGGTCGGAGGTCGGATGAGCAGTTCTTC; CDR3aa: CASSQVGGRRSDEQFF
abundance: few; d_gene: .; v_gene: TRBV2; j_gene: TRBJ2-1; CDR3nt: TGTGCCAGCAGTGAGAGGGGTGGGTCCTACAATGAGCAGTTCTTC; CDR3aa: CASSERGGSYNEQFF
abundance: few; d_gene: TRBD2; v_gene: TRBV15; j_gene: TRBJ2-1; CDR3nt: TGTGCCACCAGCCGTAATACGTTGGGGCTAGCGGGAACCAGACGCTCCTACAATGAGCAGTTCTTC; CDR3aa: CATSRNTLGLAGTRRSYNEQFF
abundance: few; d_gene: .; v_gene: TRBV25-1; j_gene: TRBJ1-2; CDR3nt: TGTGCCAGCAGTGATAGCGGCACCTACTATGGCTACACCTTC; CDR3aa: CASSDSGTYYGYTF
abundance: few; d_gene: .; v_gene: TRBV19; j_gene: TRBJ1-1; CDR3nt: TGTGCCAGTAGAATCACCATGAACACTGAAGCTTTCTTT; CDR3aa: CASRITMNTEAFF
abundance: few; d_gene: TRBD1; v_gene: TRBV28; j_gene: TRBJ1-2; CDR3nt: TGTGCCAGCACTACGGGACAGTCTAACTATGGCTACACCTTC; CDR3aa: CASTTGQSNYGYTF
abundance: few; d_gene: .; v_gene: TRBV7-2; j_gene: TRBJ2-1; CDR3nt: TGTGCCAGCAGCCCCAGAGAAGGGGGTGAGCAGTTCTTC; CDR3aa: CASSPREGGEQFF
abundance: .; d_gene: .; v_gene: TRBV28; j_gene: TRBJ1-3; CDR3nt: TGTGCCAGCAGTTTCGGGGGAAACACCATATATTTT; CDR3aa: CASSFGGNTIYF
abundance: .; d_gene: .; v_gene: TRBV5-1; j_gene: TRBJ2-1; CDR3nt: TGCGCCAGCAGCCCCGACAGTACCTACAATGAGCAGTTCTTC; CDR3aa: CASSPDSTYNEQFF
abundance: .; d_gene: .; v_gene: TRBV15; j_gene: TRBJ2-1; CDR3nt: TGTGCCACCAGCACCCGCGTCGGGAGTCTGGCTGAGCAGTTCTTC; CDR3aa: CATSTRVGSLAEQFF
abundance: few; d_gene: TRBD2; v_gene: TRBV5-6; j_gene: TRBJ2-3; CDR3nt: TGTGCCAGCAGCTTGAGGGCTAGCGGGCGCACAGATACGCAGTATTTT; CDR3aa: CASSLRASGRTDTQYF
abundance: .; d_gene: .; v_gene: TRBV18; j_gene: TRBJ2-7; CDR3nt: TGTGCCAGCTCCCAAGACGGAAGGGCCTACGAGCAGTACTTC; CDR3aa: CASSQDGRAYEQYF
abundance: few; d_gene: TRBD2; v_gene: TRBV28; j_gene: TRBJ2-3; CDR3nt: TGTGCCAGCAAAATAGCGGGAGAAACAGATACGCAGTATTTT; CDR3aa: CASKIAGETDTQYF
abundance: .; d_gene: .; v_gene: TRBV10-2; j_gene: TRBJ2-5; CDR3nt: TGCGCCAGCAGTGAGACTGAGGCCTTCGGGACCCAGTACTTC; CDR3aa: CASSETEAFGTQYF
abundance: .; d_gene: .; v_gene: TRBV19; j_gene: TRBJ1-5; CDR3nt: TGTGCCAGTAGTATAGACTACAATCAGCCCCAGCATTTT; CDR3aa: CASSIDYNQPQHF
abundance: few; d_gene: TRBD1; v_gene: TRBV7-2; j_gene: TRBJ2-5; CDR3nt: TGTGCCAGCAGCTTAGGGACAGGGTACGTGGAGACCCAGTACTTC; CDR3aa: CASSLGTGYVETQYF
abundance: .; d_gene: .; v_gene: TRBV18; j_gene: TRBJ2-5; CDR3nt: TGTGCCAGCTCACTAACCGGGTTCCAAGAGACCCAGTACTTC; CDR3aa: CASSLTGFQETQYF
abundance: .; d_gene: .; v_gene: TRBV29-1; j_gene: TRBJ2-1; CDR3nt: TGCAGTGTTGCCCGGGCTCCGGAGCTTCGGTACAATGAGCAGTTCTTC; CDR3aa: CSVARAPELRYNEQFF
abundance: few; d_gene: TRBD1; v_gene: TRBV6-1; j_gene: TRBJ1-5; CDR3nt: TGTGCCAGCAGCGACAGGGGTGCGTGGCAGCCCCAGCATTTT; CDR3aa: CASSDRGAWQPQHF
abundance: few; d_gene: .; v_gene: TRBV15; j_gene: TRBJ1-4; CDR3nt: TGTGCCACCGGAGCCAGACAGGAAAAACTGTTTTTT; CDR3aa: CATGARQEKLFF
abundance: few; d_gene: TRBD1; v_gene: TRBV11-2; j_gene: TRBJ1-1; CDR3nt: TGTGCCAGCAGACACCGGGACAGACGAACGAAGGGTCTCAACACTGAAGCTTTCTTT; CDR3aa: CASRHRDRRTKGLNTEAFF
abundance: .; d_gene: TRBD1; v_gene: TRBV7-2; j_gene: TRBJ2-5; CDR3nt: TGTGCCAGCAGCTTACTACAGGGGCAAGAGACCCAGTACTTC; CDR3aa: CASSLLQGQETQYF
abundance: .; d_gene: .; v_gene: TRBV5-1; j_gene: TRBJ1-2; CDR3nt: TGCGCCAGCAGCTTGGGCGGGGATGTCGGCTATGGCTACACCTTC; CDR3aa: CASSLGGDVGYGYTF
abundance: .; d_gene: .; v_gene: TRBV7-2; j_gene: TRBJ1-1; CDR3nt: TGTGCCAGCAGCTTAGTTTTGGGGCCCGCAAGGAACACTGAAGCTTTCTTT; CDR3aa: CASSLVLGPARNTEAFF
abundance: .; d_gene: TRBD2; v_gene: TRBV5-8; j_gene: TRBJ2-3; CDR3nt: TGTGCCAGCAGCTCCGGACTAGTCCTCACAGATACGCAGTATTTT; CDR3aa: CASSSGLVLTDTQYF
abundance: .; d_gene: .; v_gene: TRBV18; j_gene: TRBJ1-1; CDR3nt: TGTGCCAGCTCACCCCAGGGGAATCAGTGGACTGAAGCTTTCTTT; CDR3aa: CASSPQGNQWTEAFF
abundance: few; d_gene: TRBD1; v_gene: TRBV7-2; j_gene: TRBJ1-2; CDR3nt: TGTGCCAGCAGCACCCGGACAGGGCAACGCTACACCTTC; CDR3aa: CASSTRTGQRYTF
abundance: .; d_gene: TRBD1; v_gene: TRBV28; j_gene: TRBJ2-7; CDR3nt: TGTGCCAGCAGTTACAGGGGGCTCCCCTACGAGCAGTACTTC; CDR3aa: CASSYRGLPYEQYF
abundance: .; d_gene: TRBD2; v_gene: TRBV7-9; j_gene: TRBJ2-2; CDR3nt: TGTGCCAGCAGTAGACTAGCGGGCAACACCGGGGAGCTGTTTTTT; CDR3aa: CASSRLAGNTGELFF
abundance: few; d_gene: TRBD1; v_gene: TRBV10-3; j_gene: TRBJ1-1; CDR3nt: TGTGCCACGGACAGGGGAGGAACTGAAGCTTTCTTT; CDR3aa: CATDRGGTEAFF
abundance: .; d_gene: TRBD1; v_gene: TRBV6-5; j_gene: TRBJ1-2; CDR3nt: TGTGCCAGCAGTCGGACAGGGAACTATGGCTACACCTTC; CDR3aa: CASSRTGNYGYTF
abundance: .; d_gene: .; v_gene: TRBV28; j_gene: TRBJ2-2; CDR3nt: TGTGCCAGCAGTCCTACACCGGGTGGGGAGCTGTTTTTT; CDR3aa: CASSPTPGGELFF
abundance: .; d_gene: .; v_gene: TRBV7-2; j_gene: TRBJ2-5; CDR3nt: TGTGCCAGCAGCCGCTTTGGGGAAGAGACCCAGTACTTC; CDR3aa: CASSRFGEETQYF
abundance: few; d_gene: .; v_gene: TRBV5-8; j_gene: TRBJ2-5; CDR3nt: TGTGCCAGCAGATACCCGGGACACGGAAAGGAGACCCAGTACTTC; CDR3aa: CASRYPGHGKETQYF
abundance: few; d_gene: TRBD1; v_gene: TRBV5-1; j_gene: TRBJ1-3; CDR3nt: TGCGCCAGCAGCTTCAGGGGGCCTTTCTCTGGAAACACCATATATTTT; CDR3aa: CASSFRGPFSGNTIYF
abundance: few; d_gene: TRBD2; v_gene: TRBV4-3; j_gene: TRBJ2-3; CDR3nt: TGCGCCAGCAGCCAAGAGATCTCGGGACTAGCGGGAGGTTTGGCCGGCACAGATACGCAGTATTTT; CDR3aa: CASSQEISGLAGGLAGTDTQYF
abundance: .; d_gene: TRBD1; v_gene: TRBV6-5; j_gene: TRBJ1-4; CDR3nt: TGTGCCAGCAGTCCGACAGGGGTTGGTGAAAAACTGTTTTTT; CDR3aa: CASSPTGVGEKLFF
abundance: few; d_gene: .; v_gene: TRBV19; j_gene: TRBJ2-1; CDR3nt: TGTGCCAGTAGTATGCGGCTAGCGATTGAGCAGTTCTTC; CDR3aa: CASSMRLAIEQFF
abundance: .; d_gene: TRBD2; v_gene: TRBV14; j_gene: TRBJ2-7; CDR3nt: TGTGCCAGCTCCTTAAGACTAGCGGGAGGCTACGAGCAGTACTTC; CDR3aa: CASSLRLAGGYEQYF
abundance: .; d_gene: .; v_gene: TRBV18; j_gene: TRBJ1-5; CDR3nt: TGTGCCAGCTCACCACGAAGGGCCGTTAGCAATCAGCCCCAGCATTTT; CDR3aa: CASSPRRAVSNQPQHF